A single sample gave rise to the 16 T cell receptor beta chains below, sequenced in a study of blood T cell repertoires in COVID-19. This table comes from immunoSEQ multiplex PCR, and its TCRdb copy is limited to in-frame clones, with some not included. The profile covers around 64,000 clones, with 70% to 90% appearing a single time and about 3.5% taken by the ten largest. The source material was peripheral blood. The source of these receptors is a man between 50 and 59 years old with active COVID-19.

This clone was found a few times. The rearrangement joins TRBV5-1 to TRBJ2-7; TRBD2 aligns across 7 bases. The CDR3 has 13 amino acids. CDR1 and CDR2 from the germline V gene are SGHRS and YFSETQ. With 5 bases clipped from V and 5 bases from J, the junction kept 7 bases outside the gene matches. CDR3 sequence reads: CASSRREKDEQYF. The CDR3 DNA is TGCGCCAGCAGTAGGCGGGAGAAGGACGAGCAGTACTTC.

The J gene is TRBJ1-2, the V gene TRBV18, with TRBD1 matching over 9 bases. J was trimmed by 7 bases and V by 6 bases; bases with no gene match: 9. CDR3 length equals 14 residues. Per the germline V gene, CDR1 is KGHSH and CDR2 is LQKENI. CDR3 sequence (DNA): TGTGCCAGCTCCCCTACTACAGGGGGCGGTGGCTACACCTTC. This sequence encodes CASSPTTGGGGYTF.

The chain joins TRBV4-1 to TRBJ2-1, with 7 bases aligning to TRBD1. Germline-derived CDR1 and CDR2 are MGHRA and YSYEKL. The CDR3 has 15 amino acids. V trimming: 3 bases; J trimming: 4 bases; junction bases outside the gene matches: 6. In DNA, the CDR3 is TGCGCCAGCAGCCACACTGGGACAGCATACAATGAGCAGTTCTTC. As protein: CASSHTGTAYNEQFF.

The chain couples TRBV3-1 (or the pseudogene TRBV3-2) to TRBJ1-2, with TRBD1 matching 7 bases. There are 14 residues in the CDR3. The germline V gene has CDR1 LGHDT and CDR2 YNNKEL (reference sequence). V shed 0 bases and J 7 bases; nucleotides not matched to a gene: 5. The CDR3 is CASSQDDRVAGYTF. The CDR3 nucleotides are TGTGCCAGCAGCCAAGACGACAGGGTCGCTGGCTACACCTTC.

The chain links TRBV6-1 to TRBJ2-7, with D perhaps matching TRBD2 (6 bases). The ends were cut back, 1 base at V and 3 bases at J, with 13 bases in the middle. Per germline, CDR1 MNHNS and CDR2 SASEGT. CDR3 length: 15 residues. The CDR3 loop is CASSEGTSRIYEQYF. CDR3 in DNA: TGTGCCAGCAGTGAAGGTACTAGCAGGATCTACGAGCAGTACTTC.

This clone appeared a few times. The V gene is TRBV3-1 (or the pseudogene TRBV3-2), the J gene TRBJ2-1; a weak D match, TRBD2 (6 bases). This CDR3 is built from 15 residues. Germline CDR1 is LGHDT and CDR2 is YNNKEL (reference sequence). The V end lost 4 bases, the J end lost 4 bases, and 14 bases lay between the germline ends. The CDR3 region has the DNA TGTGCCAGCAGCCCCCAGCGGCGGGGTTACAATGAGCAGTTCTTC. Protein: CASSPQRRGYNEQFF.

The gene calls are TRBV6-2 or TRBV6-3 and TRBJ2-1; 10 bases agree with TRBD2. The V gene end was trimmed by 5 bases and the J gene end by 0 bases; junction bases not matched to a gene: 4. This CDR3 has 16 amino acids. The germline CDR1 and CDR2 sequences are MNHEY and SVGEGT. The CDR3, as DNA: TGTGCCAGCAGTACCCCTAGCGGGGGCTCCTACAATGAGCAGTTCTTC. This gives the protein CASSTPSGGSYNEQFF.

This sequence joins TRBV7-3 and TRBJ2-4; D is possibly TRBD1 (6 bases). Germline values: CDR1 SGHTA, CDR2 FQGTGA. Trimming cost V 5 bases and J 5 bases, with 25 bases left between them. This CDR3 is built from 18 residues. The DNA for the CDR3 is TGTGCCAGCAGCCCCTTCCCCCAGGGGAGTCTTCTCGAAAACATTCAGTACTTC. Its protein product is CASSPFPQGSLLENIQYF. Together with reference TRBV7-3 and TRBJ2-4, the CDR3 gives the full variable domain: GAGVSQTPSNKVTEKGKYVELRCDPISGHTALYWYRQSLGQGPEFLIYFQGTGAADDSGLPNDRFFAVRPEGSVSTLKIQRTERGDSAVYLCASSPFPQGSLLENIQYFGAGTRLSVL.

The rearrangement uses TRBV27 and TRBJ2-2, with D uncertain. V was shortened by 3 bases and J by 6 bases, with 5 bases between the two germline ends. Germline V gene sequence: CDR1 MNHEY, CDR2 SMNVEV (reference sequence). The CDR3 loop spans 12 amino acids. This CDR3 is CASSFSAGELFF. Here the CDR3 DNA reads TGTGCCAGCAGTTTCAGTGCCGGGGAGCTGTTTTTT.

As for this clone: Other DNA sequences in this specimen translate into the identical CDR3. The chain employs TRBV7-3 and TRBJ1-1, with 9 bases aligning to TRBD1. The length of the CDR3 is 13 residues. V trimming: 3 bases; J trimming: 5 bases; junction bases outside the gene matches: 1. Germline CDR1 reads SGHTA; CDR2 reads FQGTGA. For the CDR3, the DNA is TGTGCCAGCAGCTTGACAGGGGGTACTGAAGCTTTCTTT. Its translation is CASSLTGGTEAFF.

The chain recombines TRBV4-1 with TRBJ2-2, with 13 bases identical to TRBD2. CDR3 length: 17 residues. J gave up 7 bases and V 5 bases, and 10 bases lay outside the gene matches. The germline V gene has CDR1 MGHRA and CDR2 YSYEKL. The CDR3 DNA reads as TGCGCCAGCAGCTACCTCGGACTAGCGGGGGCTGGCGGGGAGCTGTTTTTT. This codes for CASSYLGLAGAGGELFF.

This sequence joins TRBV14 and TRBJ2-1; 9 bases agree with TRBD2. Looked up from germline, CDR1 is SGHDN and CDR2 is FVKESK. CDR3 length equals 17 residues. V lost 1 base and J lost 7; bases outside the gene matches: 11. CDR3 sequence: CASSQGRAGGPLNEQFF. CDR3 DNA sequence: TGTGCCAGCAGCCAAGGACGGGCGGGGGGGCCGTTGAATGAGCAGTTCTTC.

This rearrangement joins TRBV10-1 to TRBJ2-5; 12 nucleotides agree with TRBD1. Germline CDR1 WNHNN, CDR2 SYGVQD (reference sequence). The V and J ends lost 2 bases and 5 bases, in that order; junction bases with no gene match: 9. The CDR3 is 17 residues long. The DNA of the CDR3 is TGCGCCAGCAGTGAGCCGGCGGGACAGGGGGCCCGGGAGACCCAGTACTTC. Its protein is CASSEPAGQGARETQYF.

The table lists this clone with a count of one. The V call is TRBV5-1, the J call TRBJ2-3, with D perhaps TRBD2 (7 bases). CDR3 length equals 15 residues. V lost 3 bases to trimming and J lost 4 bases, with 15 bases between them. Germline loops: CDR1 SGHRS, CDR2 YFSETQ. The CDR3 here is CASSSRGGNPDTQYF. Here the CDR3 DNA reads TGCGCCAGCAGCTCAAGGGGGGGTAATCCAGATACGCAGTATTTT. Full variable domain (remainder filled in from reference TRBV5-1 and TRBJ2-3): KAGVTQTPRYLIKTRGQQVTLSCSPISGHRSVSWYQQTPGQGLQFLFEYFSETQRNKGNFPGRFSGRQFSNSRSEMNVSTLELGDSALYLCASSSRGGNPDTQYFGPGTRLTVL.

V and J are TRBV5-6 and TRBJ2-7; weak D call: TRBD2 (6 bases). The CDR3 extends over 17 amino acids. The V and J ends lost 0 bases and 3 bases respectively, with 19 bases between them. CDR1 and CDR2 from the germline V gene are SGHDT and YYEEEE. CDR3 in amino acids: CASSLAGRSRFGYEQYF. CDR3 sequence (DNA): TGTGCCAGCAGCTTGGCCGGGAGATCGCGCTTCGGCTACGAGCAGTACTTC.

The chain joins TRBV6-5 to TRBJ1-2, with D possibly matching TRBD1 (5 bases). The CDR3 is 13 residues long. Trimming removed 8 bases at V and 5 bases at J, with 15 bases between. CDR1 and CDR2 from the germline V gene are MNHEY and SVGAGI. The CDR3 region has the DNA TGTGCCAGCCGCCGAGGGGAGGCATATGGCTACACCTTC. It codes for CASRRGEAYGYTF.